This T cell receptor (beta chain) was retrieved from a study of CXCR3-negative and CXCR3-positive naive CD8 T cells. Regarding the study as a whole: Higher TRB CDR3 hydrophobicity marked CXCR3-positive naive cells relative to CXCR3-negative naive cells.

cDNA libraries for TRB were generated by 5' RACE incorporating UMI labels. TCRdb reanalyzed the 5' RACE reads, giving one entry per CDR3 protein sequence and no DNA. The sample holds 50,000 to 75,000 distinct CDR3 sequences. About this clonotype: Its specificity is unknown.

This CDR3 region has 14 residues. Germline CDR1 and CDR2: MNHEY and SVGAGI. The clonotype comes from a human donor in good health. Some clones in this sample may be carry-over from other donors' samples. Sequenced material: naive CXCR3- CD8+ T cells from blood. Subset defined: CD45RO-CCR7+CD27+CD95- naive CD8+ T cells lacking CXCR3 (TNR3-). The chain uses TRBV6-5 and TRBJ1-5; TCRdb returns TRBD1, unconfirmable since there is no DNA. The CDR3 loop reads CASSYLGANQPQHF.